The next 23 T cell receptor beta chains were all read from a single sample in a study of shared clonotypes between healthy human individuals. The protocol was immunoSEQ multiplex PCR, while the TCRdb copy is restricted to in-frame clones and leaves out a portion. This sample has more than 900,000 clones, with around 78% found just once. Sequencing was done on a sample of memory CD4+ T cells from PBMCs. Indicated subset: CD45RA-negative fraction. The source is a man younger than 30 in good health. Some clones in this sample may be carry-over from other donors' samples.

The chain joins TRBV5-6 to TRBJ2-4, with 7 bases fitting TRBD2. This CDR3 is 15 amino acids long. V shed 4 bases, J shed 3 bases, and the junction held 7 bases outside the gene matches. Germline CDR1 and CDR2: SGHDT and YYEEEE. The CDR3 reads CASSRRGVDKNIQYF. Here the CDR3 DNA reads TGTGCCAGCAGCCGACGGGGGGTCGACAAAAACATTCAGTACTTC.

The chain employs TRBV9 and TRBJ1-1; tentatively, D is TRBD1 (6 bases). The germline V gene encodes CDR1 SGDLS and CDR2 YYNGEE. V lost 0 bases, J lost 6 bases, and 15 bases lay in between. The length of the CDR3 is 15 residues. CDR3 region: CASSVVGRGTAEAFF. The DNA for the CDR3 is TGTGCCAGCAGCGTAGTGGGTAGGGGGACCGCTGAAGCTTTCTTT. Based on the CDR3 plus reference TRBV9 and TRBJ1-1, the full variable domain is DSGVTQTPKHLITATGQRVTLRCSPRSGDLSVYWYQQSLDQGLQFLIQYYNGEERAKGNILERFSAQQFPDLHSELNLSSLELGDSALYFCASSVVGRGTAEAFFGQGTRLTVV.

V usage is TRBV7-9 and J usage is TRBJ2-7; D not certain. Per germline, CDR1 SEHNR and CDR2 FQNEAQ (reference sequence). Trimming removed 3 bases from V and 5 bases from J, with 5 bases in between. This CDR3 spans 11 amino acids. The CDR3 DNA sequence: TGTGCCAGCAGCTTCGACGACGAGCAGTACTTC. It specifies CASSFDDEQYF.

The chain couples TRBV7-8 to TRBJ2-2, with 10 bases identical to TRBD2. After removal of 4 bases from V and 0 bases from J, the junction contained 11 bases not matched to a gene. This CDR3 has 19 amino acids. The germline CDR1 and CDR2 sequences are SGHVS and FQNEAQ. The DNA of the CDR3 is TGTGCCAGCAGCTCGCTAGCGGGAGTTACCTCCGCGAACACCGGGGAGCTGTTTTTT. This gives the protein CASSSLAGVTSANTGELFF. Based on the CDR3 plus reference TRBV7-8 and TRBJ2-2, the full variable domain is GAGVSQSPRYKVAKRGQDVALRCDPISGHVSLFWYQQALGQGPEFLTYFQNEAQLDKSGLPSDRFFAERPEGSVSTLKIQRTQQEDSAVYLCASSSLAGVTSANTGELFFGEGSRLTVL.

V gene TRBV9 combines with J gene TRBJ1-1, with D tentatively TRBD1 (5 bases). Per the germline V gene, CDR1 is SGDLS and CDR2 is YYNGEE. There are 16 residues in the CDR3. The germline V and J ends were trimmed by 0 bases and 1 base, with 13 bases remaining between them. This CDR3 is CASSVESGRANTEAFF. In DNA, the CDR3 is TGTGCCAGCAGCGTAGAGTCGGGCAGGGCGAACACTGAAGCTTTCTTT.

The V gene is TRBV6-1, the J gene TRBJ2-7; D unresolved. The V end lost 6 bases, the J end lost 3 bases, and 6 bases lay between the germline ends. The CDR3 loop spans 11 amino acids. Germline V gene lookup returns CDR1 MNHNS and CDR2 SASEGT. DNA of the CDR3: TGTGCCAGCAGCACTTACTACGAGCAGTACTTC. Translated: CASSTYYEQYF.

The J gene is TRBJ2-3, the V gene TRBV9, with 7 bases matching TRBD2. Germline trimming cut 1 base from V and 1 base from J; bases unmatched to any gene: 6. The CDR3 contains 16 residues. The germline V gene has CDR1 SGDLS and CDR2 YYNGEE. The CDR3 loop reads CASSVTPTSGTDTQYF. CDR3 DNA sequence: TGTGCCAGCAGCGTAACCCCCACTAGCGGCACAGATACGCAGTATTTT.

V gene TRBV29-1 combines with J gene TRBJ2-5; TRBD2 agrees at 10 bases. J lost 4 bases, V lost 5 bases, and 4 bases had no gene match. The CDR3 is made up of 13 amino acids. CDR1 is SQVTM and CDR2 is ANQGSEA in the germline V gene. CDR3: CSVSGRAIETQYF. In DNA form, the CDR3 reads TGCAGCGTTAGCGGGAGGGCCATAGAGACCCAGTACTTC.

The gene calls are TRBV6-1 and TRBJ2-7, with unresolved D. Per germline, CDR1 MNHNS and CDR2 SASEGT. This CDR3 contains 11 residues. V was shortened by 1 base and J by 7 bases, with 5 bases between the two germline ends. CDR3: CASSEVGEQYF. DNA for the CDR3: TGTGCCAGCAGTGAAGTGGGGGAGCAGTACTTC.

The V and J genes are TRBV19 and TRBJ1-5; TRBD1 matches 9 bases. The CDR3 covers 14 residues. J lost 7 bases, V lost 5 bases, and 6 bases had no gene match. Per the germline V gene, CDR1 is LNHDA and CDR2 is SQIVND (reference sequence). CDR3 region: CASSPTGGGQPQHF. CDR3 nucleotide sequence: TGTGCCAGTAGTCCAACAGGGGGCGGGCAGCCCCAGCATTTT. The variable domain in full, completed from reference TRBV19 and TRBJ1-5, reads DGGITQSPKYLFRKEGQNVTLSCEQNLNHDAMYWYRQDPGQGLRLIYYSQIVNDFQKGDIAEGYSVSREKKESFPLTVTSAQKNPTAFYLCASSPTGGGQPQHFGDGTRLSIL.

V and J are TRBV5-1 and TRBJ2-1; perhaps TRBD2 as D (5 bases). The CDR3 runs 13 residues. Deletions cut 5 bases from V and 2 bases from J, with 8 bases between. Germline CDR1 is SGHRS and CDR2 is YFSETQ. The CDR3 spells CASSLATYNEQFF. The CDR3 DNA follows: TGCGCCAGCAGTCTAGCCACCTACAATGAGCAGTTCTTC.

A word on this clone: This clone may be a read error of a much larger clone one base away. The gene calls are TRBV30 and TRBJ2-2; 7 nucleotides line up with TRBD1. Looked up from germline, CDR1 is GTSNPN and CDR2 is SVGIG (reference sequence). The CDR3 contains 15 residues. The CDR3 DNA follows: TGTGCCTGGATAGAAAACAGGGGATTTGCCGGGAAGCTGTTTTTT. It codes for CAWIENRGFAGKLFF.

V gene TRBV19 combines with J gene TRBJ2-7; 8 bases fit TRBD1. The CDR3 consists of 14 residues. From germline, CDR1 is LNHDA and CDR2 SQIVND (reference sequence). V trimming: 7 bases; J trimming: 4 bases; junction bases outside the gene matches: 9. The CDR3 here is CASTLNTGGYEQYF. CDR3 nucleotides: TGTGCCAGTACCCTCAACACAGGGGGTTACGAGCAGTACTTC. The full variable domain, completed using reference TRBV19 and TRBJ2-7, is DGGITQSPKYLFRKEGQNVTLSCEQNLNHDAMYWYRQDPGQGLRLIYYSQIVNDFQKGDIAEGYSVSREKKESFPLTVTSAQKNPTAFYLCASTLNTGGYEQYFGPGTRLTVT.

The chain is built from TRBV28 and TRBJ1-2, with D possibly matching TRBD1 (5 bases). Trimming stripped 5 bases from V and 7 bases from J, with 20 bases between. This CDR3 has 15 amino acids. The V gene's germline CDR1 is MDHEN and CDR2 SYDVKM. The CDR3 region is CASSPGYPGTGGYTF. CDR3 nucleotides: TGTGCCAGCAGTCCGGGCTACCCGGGCACAGGTGGCTACACCTTC.

The rearrangement links TRBV21-1 to TRBJ1-1; TRBD1 is the table's D call and was not checked against the DNA. TRBV21-1 is marked as a pseudogene. This CDR3 has 18 residues. The DNA of the CDR3 is TGTGCCAGCAGCAAAAAAGGGAAGCGACAGGCCATGAACACTGAAGCTTTCTTT. The encoded protein is CASSKKGKRQAMNTEAFF.

Comment on this clone: Other DNA variants within this sample encode the same CDR3. The gene calls are TRBV5-4 and TRBJ1-1, with 10 bases that match TRBD1. Germline loops: CDR1 SGHNT, CDR2 YYREEE (reference sequence). V gave up 4 bases and J gave up 5 bases; unmatched junction bases: 8. The CDR3 sequence is 15 residues long. CDR3 coding DNA: TGTGCCAGCAGCCCCCGACAGGGGGCGGGGACTGAAGCTTTCTTT. Its protein product is CASSPRQGAGTEAFF.

The V call is TRBV2, the J call TRBJ1-4; the match to TRBD1 covers 7 bases. The ends lost 7 bases at V and 7 bases at J; junction bases unmatched: 6. Germline V gene lookup returns CDR1 SNHLY and CDR2 FYNNEI. CDR3 size: 13 residues. The DNA for the CDR3 is TGTGCCAGCACGAGAGGGGGCGGTGAAAAACTGTTTTTT. Residues: CASTRGGGEKLFF. Full variable domain (rest looked up from reference TRBV2 and TRBJ1-4): EPEVTQTPSHQVTQMGQEVILRCVPISNHLYFYWYRQILGQKVEFLVSFYNNEISEKSEIFDDQFSVERPDGSNFTLKIRSTKLEDSAMYFCASTRGGGEKLFFGSGTQLSVL.

V gene TRBV7-6 combines with J gene TRBJ2-7; D ambiguous. V was shortened by 0 bases and J by 5 bases, with 2 bases between the two germline ends. CDR3 length equals 11 residues. Germline CDR1 SGHVS, CDR2 FNYEAQ. This chain's CDR3 is CASSLANEQYF. In DNA form, the CDR3 reads TGTGCCAGCAGCTTAGCCAACGAGCAGTACTTC.

J is TRBJ2-2 and V is TRBV28; D is possibly TRBD1 (5 bases). The CDR3 is made up of 16 amino acids. The germline V and J ends were trimmed by 3 bases and 6 bases, with 17 bases remaining between them. Germline V lookup: CDR1 MDHEN, CDR2 SYDVKM. CDR3 nucleotide sequence: TGTGCCAGCAGTTTCGGCAGGGCGACCCCTCCCGGGGAGCTGTTTTTT. As protein: CASSFGRATPPGELFF.

The chain recombines TRBV5-5 with TRBJ2-4, with D tentatively TRBD2 (6 bases). The CDR3 spans 14 residues. Trimming shortened V by 1 base and J by 5 bases, and 10 bases separated the two germline ends. Looked up from germline, CDR1 is SGHKS and CDR2 is YYEKEE (reference sequence). In nucleotides, the CDR3 is TGTGCCAGCAGCTTGTCGGGAGTGGAAAACATTCAGTACTTC. It codes for CASSLSGVENIQYF.

The chain combines TRBV11-2 with TRBJ2-7; 11 bases agree with TRBD2. CDR3 length equals 16 residues. CDR1 is SGHAT, CDR2 FQNNGV, per germline. Trimming removed 2 bases from V and 2 bases from J; junction bases left unmatched: 5. This CDR3 is CASSLMGLADTYEQYF. The CDR3 DNA reads as TGTGCCAGCAGCTTAATGGGACTAGCGGATACCTACGAGCAGTACTTC.

This clone was seen once. This chain uses TRBV6-6 with TRBJ2-1, with D hard to call. The V and J ends lost 5 bases and 6 bases respectively, with 17 bases between them. The CDR3 sequence is 15 residues long. Germline V gives CDR1 MNHNY, CDR2 SVGAGI (reference sequence). The CDR3 bases are TGTGCCAGCAGTCCTACAGACAAGGCTTTCAATGAGCAGTTCTTC. This gives the protein CASSPTDKAFNEQFF.

V is TRBV29-1 and J is TRBJ2-4; D not resolved. The CDR3 runs 11 residues. Germline CDR1 and CDR2: SQVTM and ANQGSEA. V lost 0 bases, J lost 8 bases, and 5 bases lay in between. CDR3 coding DNA: TGCAGCGTTGAAGAGGGTGACATTCAGTACTTC. This sequence encodes CSVEEGDIQYF.